The 2 T cell receptor beta chains presented below share a single source sample, sequenced in a study of CD8+CD57+ T cells in acquired aplastic anemia. The template used for profiling TCR beta VDJ and CDR3 was genomic DNA. MiXCR, applied by TCRdb to the reads, yields one record per CDR3 protein. Of roughly 420,000 distinct CDR3 sequences listed, 65% to 80% are singletons. The sequenced material came from sorted CD4+, CD8+, or CD8+CD57+ T cells (not recorded which) from PBMCs. Receptors were obtained from a human donor in good health, serving as a control.

With regard to this clonotype: This likely comes from a read error, as the CDR3 has no conserved phenylalanine or tryptophan at its end. The DNA is left out, because the CDR3 cannot be placed on it with certainty; the CDR3 is given as TCRdb lists it. This sequence joins TRBV9 and TRBJ1-5; TRBD1 is the table's D call, not checked against the DNA. CDR1 and CDR2 (germline): SGDLS, YYNGEE. The CDR3 spans 13 residues, counting both ends. The CDR3 sequence is CASSADGGGRQNV.

This clonotype was recorded many times. The chain links TRBV12-3 or TRBV12-4 to TRBJ1-1; possibly TRBD1 for D (5 bases). This CDR3 spans 14 amino acids. V was trimmed by 2 bases and J by 5 bases, leaving 12 bases between them. CDR3 sequence reads: CASSLRGGETEAFF. As DNA, the CDR3 is TGTGCCAGCAGTTTAAGAGGAGGGGAGACTGAAGCTTTCTTT.